The clone carrying this TCR beta chain showed up many times. The sample is drawn from a study of regulatory T cells in long-lasting Graves disease. Germline V lookup: CDR1 SGDLS, CDR2 YYNGEE. The V gene lost 0 bases and the J gene lost 3 bases, with 13 bases spanning the gap. The CDR3 is made up of 15 amino acids. To make TCR beta libraries, researchers used iRepertoire HTBI primers and Arm-PCR of CDR3 regions. TCRdb processed the multiplex PCR reads anew with MiXCR; each CDR3 protein has one entry. This sample yields about 450,000 distinct CDR3 sequences, of which 16% are seen a single time; about 10% belongs to the top ten. Time point specified: newly diagnosed GD, antithyroid drugs for less than 3 months. PBMC RNA was the source of the TCR library. The EDTA tubes were filled with roughly 10 milliliters of drawn peripheral blood. These data also featured in a second study, about T cells in Graves' hyperthyroidism and ophthalmopathy. That paper notes: The study left out patients who had uncontrolled infection, other autoimmune disease, pregnancy or lactation.

The genes are TRBV9 and TRBJ2-7, with a weak D call TRBD1 (6 bases). The receptor was isolated from a woman aged 25 to 45 with Graves disease. The sample was peripheral blood mononuclear cells (PBMCs), taken at new diagnosis, from a patient treated with antithyroid drugs. This CDR3 is CASSVAAGQLYEQYF. CDR3 coding DNA: TGTGCCAGCAGCGTAGCCGCCGGACAGCTCTACGAGCAGTACTTC.